This T cell receptor beta chain was sequenced in a study of blood T cell repertoires in COVID-19. Study-level background: Italy, Spain and the United States were the sources of the convalescent and acute COVID-19 samples. Sample material is recorded as cDNA or gDNA derived from T cells, B-cell-depleted T cells, or PBMCs.

Only in-frame clones appear in the TCRdb table, and some are missing; sequencing was by immunoSEQ multiplex PCR. The sample lists roughly 120,000 clones, 80% to 95% occurring once. With 5 bases removed from V and 12 bases from J, the gap between germline ends came to 17 bases. This CDR3 contains 13 residues. Germline values: CDR1 MNHEY, CDR2 SVGAGI. The receptor's source is a man aged 50 to 59 with COVID-19, enrolled during active disease. This chain links TRBV6-5 with TRBJ1-5; possibly TRBD1 for D (5 bases). Material for sequencing was peripheral blood. The CDR3 is CASSNIVKGIQHF. In DNA, the CDR3 is TGTGCCAGCAGTAATATAGTAAAGGGGATCCAGCATTTT.